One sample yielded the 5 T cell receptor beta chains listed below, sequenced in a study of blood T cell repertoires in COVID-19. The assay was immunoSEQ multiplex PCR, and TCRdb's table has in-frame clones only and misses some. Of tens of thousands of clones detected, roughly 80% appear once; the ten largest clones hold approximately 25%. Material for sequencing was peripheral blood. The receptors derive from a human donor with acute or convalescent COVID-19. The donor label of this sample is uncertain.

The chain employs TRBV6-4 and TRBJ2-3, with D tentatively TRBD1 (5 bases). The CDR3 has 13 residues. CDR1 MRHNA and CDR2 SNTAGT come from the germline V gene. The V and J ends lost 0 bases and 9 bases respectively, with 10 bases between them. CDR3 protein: CASSDSPRTTQYF. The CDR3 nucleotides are TGTGCCAGCAGTGACTCTCCGCGGACAACGCAGTATTTT.

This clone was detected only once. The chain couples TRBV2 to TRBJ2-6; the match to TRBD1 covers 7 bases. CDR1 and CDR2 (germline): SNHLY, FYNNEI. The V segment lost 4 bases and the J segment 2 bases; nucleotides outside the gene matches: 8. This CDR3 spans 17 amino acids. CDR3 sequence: CASSGGQSRPGANVLTF. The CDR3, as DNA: TGTGCCAGCAGTGGGGGACAGAGCCGTCCTGGGGCCAACGTCCTGACTTTC.

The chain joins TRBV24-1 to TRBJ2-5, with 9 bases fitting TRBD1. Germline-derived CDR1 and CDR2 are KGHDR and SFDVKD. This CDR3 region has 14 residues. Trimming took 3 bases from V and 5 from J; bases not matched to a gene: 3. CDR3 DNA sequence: TGTGCCACCAGTGATACCGGGACAGGGGAGACCCAGTACTTC. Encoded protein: CATSDTGTGETQYF.

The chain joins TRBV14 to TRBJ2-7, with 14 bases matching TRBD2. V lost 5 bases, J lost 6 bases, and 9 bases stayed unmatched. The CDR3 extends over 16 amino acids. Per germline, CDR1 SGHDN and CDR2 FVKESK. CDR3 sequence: CASSSRPGLAGAEQYF. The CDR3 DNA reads TGTGCCAGCAGCTCTCGACCGGGACTAGCGGGAGCCGAGCAGTACTTC.

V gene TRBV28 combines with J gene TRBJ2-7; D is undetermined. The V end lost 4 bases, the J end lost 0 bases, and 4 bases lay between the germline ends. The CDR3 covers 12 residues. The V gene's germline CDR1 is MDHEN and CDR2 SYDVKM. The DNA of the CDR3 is TGTGCCAGCAGTTCCCGCTCCTACGAGCAGTACTTC. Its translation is CASSSRSYEQYF.